This T cell receptor (beta chain) stems from a study of T-cell memory formation after mild COVID-19. The study, taken as a whole, reports: From day 15 to 85, contracting clones were balanced between CD4 and CD8, whereas later expanders leaned toward CD4+. CD4+ contracting clones lay mainly in CM and EM, CD8+ ones in EMRA. Unconfirmed was the SARS-CoV-2 specificity of second-wave clones that peaked on day 37.

This clonotype came up a few times. As yet, its antigen is unknown. V lost 1 base and J lost 0; bases outside the gene matches: 7. This CDR3 comprises 18 residues. Germline V gene lookup returns CDR1 SGHVS and CDR2 FQNEAQ. TCRdb independently ran MiXCR on the 5' RACE reads; one entry per CDR3 protein. The sample holds about 470,000 distinct CDR3 sequences, around 27% seen once. The material sequenced was PBMCs or a T cell subset sorted from them (not recorded which). The chain uses TRBV7-8 and TRBJ2-3, with TRBD2 identical over 10 bases. The origin of this receptor is an adult woman who had mild COVID-19 (a few samples of this study predate the infection). Cell type and time point are not known. Here the CDR3 reads CASSLDRTSGTSTDTQYF. For the CDR3, the DNA is TGTGCCAGCAGCTTAGATAGGACTAGCGGAACTAGCACAGATACGCAGTATTTT.